The 17 T cell receptor beta chains in this list originate from one sample, sequenced in a study of control samples from healthy donors and cancer patients. The table came from immunoSEQ multiplex PCR; TCRdb's copy has only in-frame clones and leaves some out. The table lists approximately 130,000 clones, around 90% of them singletons. The sample was blood. The receptors were gathered from a man in his forties in good health.

The chain links TRBV5-6 to TRBJ2-7; 7 bases fit TRBD1. J gave up 5 bases and V 1 base, and 6 bases lay outside the gene matches. Germline CDR1 is SGHDT and CDR2 is YYEEEE. This CDR3 comprises 14 residues. For the CDR3, the DNA is TGTGCCAGCAGCTTGCCCCAGGGGGTCCACGAGCAGTACTTC. Protein: CASSLPQGVHEQYF. The full variable domain, with the rest looked up from reference TRBV5-6 and TRBJ2-7, is DAGVTQSPTHLIKTRGQQVTLRCSPKSGHDTVSWYQQALGQGPQFIFQYYEEEERQRGNFPDRFSGHQFPNYSSELNVNALLLGDSALYLCASSLPQGVHEQYFGPGTRLTVT.

The chain joins TRBV3-1 (or the pseudogene TRBV3-2) to TRBJ2-1; perhaps TRBD2 as D (6 bases). Germline V gene data show CDR1 as LGHDT and CDR2 as YNNKEL (reference sequence). The CDR3 runs to 16 residues. Trimming stripped 1 base from V and 6 bases from J, with 16 bases between. The CDR3 region has the DNA TGTGCCAGCAGCCAAGGCCTCTGGCGGGGAAGCAATGAGCAGTTCTTC. It encodes CASSQGLWRGSNEQFF.

The chain employs TRBV7-7 and TRBJ2-7; D is ambiguous. Trimming took 2 bases from V and 0 from J, leaving 8 bases between them. Germline V gives CDR1 SSHAT, CDR2 FNYEAQ (reference sequence). The CDR3 contains 14 residues. The CDR3 nucleotides are TGTGCCAGCAGCTTAAGGCTAGACTCCTACGAGCAGTACTTC. Protein sequence: CASSLRLDSYEQYF.

The V and J genes are TRBV2 and TRBJ2-2; TRBD1 aligns across 9 bases. This CDR3 region has 16 residues. Trimming cost V 8 bases and J 4 bases; bases outside gene matches: 11. Germline CDR1 reads SNHLY; CDR2 reads FYNNEI. The CDR3 DNA reads TGTGCCAGCTACACAACAGGGGGCTGGGGCACCGGGGAGCTGTTTTTT. Protein sequence: CASYTTGGWGTGELFF.

The genes are TRBV24-1 and TRBJ1-2; D not certain. Trimming removed 3 bases from V and 1 base from J, with 14 bases in between. CDR3 length: 16 amino acids. Per the germline V gene, CDR1 is KGHDR and CDR2 is SFDVKD. The CDR3 region is CATSDPSDKFNYGYTF. In DNA form, the CDR3 reads TGTGCCACCAGTGATCCATCAGATAAATTTAACTATGGCTACACCTTC.

J is TRBJ2-7 and V is TRBV6-1; D might be TRBD1 or TRBD2, each matching 5 bases. V lost 1 base and J 0 bases, leaving 10 bases between the germline ends. The length of the CDR3 is 15 residues. Germline V gene data show CDR1 as MNHNS and CDR2 as SASEGT. CDR3: CASSEGGGHSYEQYF. CDR3 in DNA: TGTGCCAGCAGTGAAGGTGGGGGTCACTCCTACGAGCAGTACTTC.

This chain links TRBV29-1 with TRBJ2-3; a possible D gene is TRBD2 (7 bases). The V gene's germline CDR1 is SQVTM and CDR2 ANQGSEA. V was trimmed by 6 bases and J by 3 bases, leaving 13 bases between them. The CDR3 has 13 amino acids. The CDR3 region is CSVSGGETDTQYF. The CDR3 DNA reads as TGCAGCGTATCGGGGGGCGAAACAGATACGCAGTATTTT.

J is TRBJ2-7 and V is TRBV25-1; D call uncertain. Germline V gene sequence: CDR1 MGHDK, CDR2 SYGVNS. This CDR3 has 17 amino acids. Trimming shortened V by 0 bases and J by 0 bases, and 15 bases separated the two germline ends. The DNA for the CDR3 is TGTGCCAGCAGTGAATATGATACCCAAAGGCACTCCTACGAGCAGTACTTC. As protein: CASSEYDTQRHSYEQYF.

The chain combines TRBV7-2 with TRBJ2-7; TRBD1 matches 7 bases. V trimming: 7 bases; J trimming: 2 bases; junction bases outside the gene matches: 8. This CDR3 region has 14 residues. CDR1 and CDR2 (germline): SGHTA, FQGNSA. CDR3 nucleotides: TGTGCCAGCAATTCCCAACAGGGGCCCTACGAGCAGTACTTC. Translated, it gives CASNSQQGPYEQYF.

The chain links TRBV7-2 to TRBJ1-6; the D is unclear. V was pared by 5 bases and J by 10 bases, with 15 bases between. This CDR3 contains 14 residues. Germline V gene lookup returns CDR1 SGHTA and CDR2 FQGNSA. The CDR3 spells CASSPRWGWSPLHF. In DNA form, the CDR3 reads TGTGCCAGCAGCCCCCGGTGGGGTTGGTCACCCCTCCACTTT.

The chain is built from TRBV10-3 and TRBJ2-5, with no clear D. V gave up 3 bases and J gave up 5 bases, with 10 bases separating them. CDR1 ENHRY and CDR2 SYGVKD come from the germline V gene. The CDR3 has 13 residues. The CDR3 reads CAISDRAGETQYF. The CDR3 DNA reads as TGTGCCATCAGTGACCGGGCAGGCGAGACCCAGTACTTC.

The V and J genes are TRBV7-2 and TRBJ1-1; no definite D call. The CDR3 is 15 amino acids. Germline V gives CDR1 SGHTA, CDR2 FQGNSA. Between the trimmed V and J ends, which lost 5 bases and 1 base, there was a span of 14 bases. CDR3 protein: CASSPEAPKNTEAFF. DNA for the CDR3: TGTGCCAGCAGCCCAGAGGCCCCCAAGAACACTGAAGCTTTCTTT.

Here the CDR3 DNA reads TGCGCCAGCAGCCCGGAAGACAGCCTGTCACCCCTCCACTTT. It codes for CASSPEDSLSPLHF. This chain uses TRBV5-1 with TRBJ1-6, with D tentatively TRBD1 (5 bases). Per the germline V gene, CDR1 is SGHRS and CDR2 is YFSETQ. Trimming stripped 4 bases from V and 10 bases from J, with 15 bases between. The length of the CDR3 is 14 residues.

This chain joins TRBV11-2 and TRBJ1-5; D perhaps matches TRBD1 (6 bases). CDR3 length: 14 amino acids. Germline V gene sequence: CDR1 SGHAT, CDR2 FQNNGV. V lost 11 bases to trimming and J lost 3 bases, with 17 bases between them. The CDR3 sequence is CAPGGGKPNQPQHF. In DNA form, the CDR3 reads TGTGCCCCCGGAGGGGGGAAACCCAATCAGCCCCAGCATTTT. Complete variable domain (other parts from reference TRBV11-2 and TRBJ1-5): EAGVAQSPRYKIIEKRQSVAFWCNPISGHATLYWYQQILGQGPKLLIQFQNNGVVDDSQLPKDRFSAERLKGVDSTLKIQPAKLEDSAVYLCAPGGGKPNQPQHFGDGTRLSIL.

The gene calls are TRBV30 and TRBJ1-1; D unclear. With 0 bases removed from V and 0 bases from J, the gap between germline ends came to 5 bases. The CDR3 is made up of 13 amino acids. The V gene's germline CDR1 is GTSNPN and CDR2 SVGIG (reference sequence). CDR3 coding DNA: TGTGCCTGGAGTGTATCCCTGAACACTGAAGCTTTCTTT. Protein: CAWSVSLNTEAFF. The full variable domain, in which reference TRBV30 and TRBJ1-1 provide the parts outside the CDR3, is SQTIHQWPATLVQPVGSPLSLECTVEGTSNPNLYWYRQAAGRGLQLLFYSVGIGQISSEVPQNLSASRPQDRQFILSSKKLLLSDSGFYLCAWSVSLNTEAFFGQGTRLTVV.

The chain carries TRBV19 and TRBJ1-3, with D perhaps TRBD1 (5 bases). This CDR3 region has 15 residues. In germline, CDR1 is LNHDA, CDR2 SQIVND (reference sequence). V lost 7 bases to trimming and J lost 0 bases, with 13 bases between them. The DNA for the CDR3 is TGTGCCAGTACCCTGGGGGAGACCTCTGGAAACACCATATATTTT. Translation: CASTLGETSGNTIYF.

The CDR3 nucleotides read TGTGCCAGCAGCTTAGGCCCGACAGGATACGAGCAGTACTTC. This codes for CASSLGPTGYEQYF. The V and J genes are TRBV7-9 and TRBJ2-7; a possible D gene is TRBD1 (6 bases). Trimming cost V 1 base and J 4 bases, with 11 bases left between them. Germline-derived CDR1 and CDR2 are SEHNR and FQNEAQ (reference sequence). The CDR3 loop spans 14 amino acids. The full variable domain, in which reference TRBV7-9 and TRBJ2-7 provide the parts outside the CDR3, is DTGVSQNPRHKITKRGQNVTFRCDPISEHNRLYWYRQTLGQGPEFLTYFQNEAQLEKSRLLSDRFSAERPKGSFSTLEIQRTEQGDSAMYLCASSLGPTGYEQYFGPGTRLTVT.